The 27 T cell receptor beta chains listed next were all sequenced from one sample in a study of shared clonotypes between healthy human individuals. Sequenced by immunoSEQ multiplex PCR; TCRdb stores in-frame clones only, minus some. This repertoire shows about 590,000 clones, 95% to 96% found once; its top ten account for around 0.11%. Naive-designated CD8 cells lacked CD45RO, were positively enriched for CCR7, and omitted terminally differentiated effector memory CD45RA+ cells. Specimen: naive CD8+ T cells sorted from blood. The receptors derive from a woman aged 30 to 39 in good health.

This clone showed up just a few times. The gene calls are TRBV7-9 and TRBJ2-7; D gene uncertain. The V end lost 2 bases, the J end lost 5 bases, and 19 bases lay between the germline ends. This CDR3 comprises 16 residues. CDR1 SEHNR and CDR2 FQNEAQ come from the germline V gene (reference sequence). CDR3 protein: CASSLIGVSTIDEQYF. The CDR3 bases are TGTGCCAGCAGCTTAATTGGGGTTAGTACAATCGACGAGCAGTACTTC.

V gene TRBV7-2 combines with J gene TRBJ2-7; a weak D match, TRBD1 (5 bases). From germline, CDR1 is SGHTA and CDR2 FQGNSA. The CDR3 extends over 16 amino acids. V dropped 3 bases and J dropped 2 bases, with 17 bases sitting between them. The DNA for the CDR3 is TGTGCCAGCAGCTTCCAAAGGGGTGATCGTACCTACGAGCAGTACTTC. The encoded protein is CASSFQRGDRTYEQYF. The full variable domain, with the rest looked up from reference TRBV7-2 and TRBJ2-7, is GAGVSQSPSNKVTEKGKDVELRCDPISGHTALYWYRQSLGQGLEFLIYFQGNSAPDKSGLPSDRFSAERTGGSVSTLTIQRTQQEDSAVYLCASSFQRGDRTYEQYFGPGTRLTVT.

The rearrangement uses TRBV5-1 and TRBJ2-2, with TRBD2 identical over 12 bases. The CDR3 loop spans 15 amino acids. Germline values: CDR1 SGHRS, CDR2 YFSETQ. V dropped 3 bases and J dropped 8; count of bases not matched to a gene: 5. CDR3 sequence reads: CASSSWTSGTGELFF. The DNA of the CDR3 is TGCGCCAGCAGCTCTTGGACTAGCGGGACTGGGGAGCTGTTTTTT.

The rearrangement links TRBV27 to TRBJ2-2; 13 nucleotides match TRBD2. This CDR3 is built from 18 residues. J lost 1 base, V lost 6 bases, and 8 bases had no gene match. Germline CDR1 is MNHEY and CDR2 is SMNVEV (reference sequence). This chain's CDR3 is CASSGGTSGIENTGELFF. The CDR3, as DNA: TGTGCCAGCAGCGGGGGGACTAGCGGGATCGAGAACACCGGGGAGCTGTTTTTT.

This chain uses TRBV19 with TRBJ2-7; TRBD1 agrees at 7 bases. The length of the CDR3 is 14 residues. Germline V gives CDR1 LNHDA, CDR2 SQIVND (reference sequence). V shed 3 bases and J 5 bases; nucleotides not matched to a gene: 7. The CDR3 nucleotides read TGTGCCAGTAGTATCAAGACAGGGTTCGACGAGCAGTACTTC. Translation: CASSIKTGFDEQYF. Complete variable domain (other parts from reference TRBV19 and TRBJ2-7): DGGITQSPKYLFRKEGQNVTLSCEQNLNHDAMYWYRQDPGQGLRLIYYSQIVNDFQKGDIAEGYSVSREKKESFPLTVTSAQKNPTAFYLCASSIKTGFDEQYFGPGTRLTVT.

The V and J genes are TRBV28 and TRBJ1-2, with a tentative D call TRBD1 (5 bases). Trimming took off 7 bases at V and 2 bases at J, with 17 bases between the two ends. CDR3 length: 15 residues. Germline assignment: CDR1 MDHEN and CDR2 SYDVKM. For the CDR3, the DNA is TGTGCCAGCACCTTGCAACAGGAACCGAACTATGGCTACACCTTC. Its protein product is CASTLQQEPNYGYTF.

V usage is TRBV7-8 and J usage is TRBJ2-1, with 7 bases fitting TRBD1. CDR1 SGHVS and CDR2 FQNEAQ come from the germline V gene. This CDR3 is 17 amino acids long. The V and J ends lost 3 bases and 1 base, in that order; junction bases with no gene match: 9. CDR3 protein: CASSFNPGTASYNEQFF. In DNA, the CDR3 is TGTGCCAGCAGCTTCAACCCCGGGACAGCATCCTACAATGAGCAGTTCTTC. The whole variable domain, remainder taken from reference TRBV7-8 and TRBJ2-1, is GAGVSQSPRYKVAKRGQDVALRCDPISGHVSLFWYQQALGQGPEFLTYFQNEAQLDKSGLPSDRFFAERPEGSVSTLKIQRTQQEDSAVYLCASSFNPGTASYNEQFFGPGTRLTVL.

The chain combines TRBV11-2 with TRBJ2-3; 10 bases are shared with TRBD2. This CDR3 comprises 16 residues. J lost 2 bases, V lost 4 bases, and 6 bases had no gene match. The germline CDR1 and CDR2 sequences are SGHAT and FQNNGV. DNA for the CDR3: TGTGCCAGCAGCTCCGGACTAGCGGTTTTCACAGATACGCAGTATTTT. It specifies CASSSGLAVFTDTQYF.

Details on this clone: Compared with germline, one end of the junction differs, possibly owing to a read error. The chain recombines TRBV2 with TRBJ1-3; D is uncertain. The germline CDR1 and CDR2 sequences are SNHLY and FYNNEI. The CDR3 totals 14 residues. Written as DNA, the CDR3 is TGTGCCAGCAGCGAAGGACTTAAACCGAACACCATATATTTT. It encodes CASSEGLKPNTIYF.

V is TRBV28 and J is TRBJ2-3; D gene uncertain. With 5 bases removed from V and 2 bases from J, the gap between germline ends came to 17 bases. CDR1 is MDHEN, CDR2 SYDVKM, per germline. CDR3 length equals 16 residues. The CDR3 sequence: CASSTTRSTNTDTQYF. The CDR3 coding sequence is TGTGCCAGCAGTACGACCCGATCCACGAACACAGATACGCAGTATTTT. The whole variable domain, filled in from reference TRBV28 and TRBJ2-3, reads DVKVTQSSRYLVKRTGEKVFLECVQDMDHENMFWYRQDPGLGLRLIYFSYDVKMKEKGDIPEGYSVSREKKERFSLILESASTNQTSMYLCASSTTRSTNTDTQYFGPGTRLTVL.

This clone was picked up one time. The same CDR3 also results from other DNA sequences found in this sample. The chain combines TRBV28 with TRBJ1-1; 8 positions agree with TRBD1. Germline V CDR1 and CDR2: MDHEN, SYDVKM. The ends lost 2 bases at V and 4 bases at J; junction bases unmatched: 0. This CDR3 spans 13 amino acids. CDR3 sequence: CASSLTGGTEAFF. In DNA form, the CDR3 reads TGTGCCAGCAGTTTAACAGGGGGCACTGAAGCTTTCTTT.

The J gene is TRBJ2-3, the V gene TRBV9, with D tentatively TRBD2 (5 bases). The CDR3 spans 15 residues. V shed 0 bases and J shed 5 bases, with 13 bases lying between them. Per the germline V gene, CDR1 is SGDLS and CDR2 is YYNGEE. The CDR3 here is CASSVVGSAGDTQYF. CDR3 nucleotide sequence: TGTGCCAGCAGCGTAGTAGGTAGCGCGGGAGATACGCAGTATTTT.

The gene calls are TRBV5-1 and TRBJ2-2; 7 bases are a match to TRBD1. The CDR3 loop spans 15 amino acids. V lost 2 bases to trimming and J lost 5 bases; unmatched junction nucleotides: 6. Germline lookup yields CDR1 SGHRS and CDR2 YFSETQ. For the CDR3, the DNA is TGCGCCAGCAGCTTACCCGGGACAGAGACCGGGGAGCTGTTTTTT. Residues: CASSLPGTETGELFF.

The chain is built from TRBV5-1 and TRBJ2-7, with 9 bases fitting TRBD1. V was clipped by 2 bases and J by 2 bases; unmatched bases: 2. This CDR3 comprises 14 residues. Germline V gene sequence: CDR1 SGHRS, CDR2 YFSETQ. CDR3 sequence (DNA): TGCGCCAGCAGCTTTCACAGGGGGCCCTACGAGCAGTACTTC. Protein sequence: CASSFHRGPYEQYF. The full variable domain, in which reference TRBV5-1 and TRBJ2-7 provide the parts outside the CDR3, is KAGVTQTPRYLIKTRGQQVTLSCSPISGHRSVSWYQQTPGQGLQFLFEYFSETQRNKGNFPGRFSGRQFSNSRSEMNVSTLELGDSALYLCASSFHRGPYEQYFGPGTRLTVT.

V gene TRBV6-5 combines with J gene TRBJ2-2; 10 bases are a match to TRBD2. The V gene end was trimmed by 9 bases and the J gene end by 3 bases; junction bases not matched to a gene: 4. Germline lookup yields CDR1 MNHEY and CDR2 SVGAGI. CDR3 length: 14 residues. The CDR3 region has the DNA TGTGCCAGTCGAGCGGGAGGGTACACCGGGGAGCTGTTTTTT. Residues: CASRAGGYTGELFF.

The J gene is TRBJ2-7, the V gene TRBV27; D may correspond to TRBD1 or TRBD2 (6 bases each). Trimming pared 1 base from V and 6 bases from J, leaving 19 bases between. The CDR3 has 16 residues. CDR1 and CDR2 from the germline V gene are MNHEY and SMNVEV (reference sequence). The CDR3 sequence is CASSLWNTGALGEQYF. In DNA, the CDR3 is TGTGCCAGCAGTTTATGGAATACGGGGGCGTTGGGCGAGCAGTACTTC.

The chain recombines TRBV5-1 with TRBJ2-2; 7 bases are shared with TRBD1. CDR3 length equals 15 residues. The V segment lost 0 bases and the J segment 4 bases; nucleotides outside the gene matches: 3. Looked up from germline, CDR1 is SGHRS and CDR2 is YFSETQ. CDR3 sequence reads: CASSLATGTTGELFF. Written as DNA, the CDR3 is TGCGCCAGCAGCTTGGCGACAGGGACCACCGGGGAGCTGTTTTTT.

The chain uses TRBV9 and TRBJ2-1; 9 bases match TRBD2. The CDR3 length is 15 residues. In germline, CDR1 is SGDLS, CDR2 YYNGEE. The junction had 3 bases not matched to a gene; V was cut back by 4 bases and J by 1 base. The CDR3 DNA reads TGTGCCAGCAGCTTAGCGGGAGATTCCTACAATGAGCAGTTCTTC. Residues: CASSLAGDSYNEQFF. Full variable domain (rest looked up from reference TRBV9 and TRBJ2-1): DSGVTQTPKHLITATGQRVTLRCSPRSGDLSVYWYQQSLDQGLQFLIQYYNGEERAKGNILERFSAQQFPDLHSELNLSSLELGDSALYFCASSLAGDSYNEQFFGPGTRLTVL.

The V and J genes are TRBV19 and TRBJ2-7, with D possibly matching TRBD2 (6 bases). Germline values: CDR1 LNHDA, CDR2 SQIVND (reference sequence). The CDR3 has 15 amino acids. Trimming took off 0 bases at V and 3 bases at J, with 12 bases between the two ends. Here the CDR3 reads CASSIDTSPFYEQYF. CDR3 sequence (DNA): TGTGCCAGTAGTATAGATACTAGCCCCTTCTACGAGCAGTACTTC.

The chain links TRBV5-8 to TRBJ1-5; TRBD1 is a possible D gene (5 bases). V lost 3 bases to trimming and J lost 0 bases, with 10 bases between them. Per germline, CDR1 SGHTS and CDR2 YDEGEE. The CDR3 runs 15 residues. The CDR3 loop is CASSWDQNSNQPQHF. The CDR3 nucleotides are TGTGCCAGCAGCTGGGACCAGAATAGCAATCAGCCCCAGCATTTT.

J is TRBJ2-5 and V is TRBV6-5, with TRBD1 identical over 7 bases. The trim removed 5 bases at V and 5 bases at J, leaving 8 bases unmatched. Germline V gene sequence: CDR1 MNHEY, CDR2 SVGAGI. This CDR3 has 14 amino acids. The CDR3 reads CASSTYRGRETQYF. CDR3 nucleotide sequence: TGTGCCAGCAGTACATACAGGGGCAGGGAGACCCAGTACTTC.

The chain has TRBV5-7 and TRBJ2-7; 10 bases align to TRBD1. TRBV5-7 is classed as an ORF, of uncertain function. V trimming: 0 bases; J trimming: 3 bases; junction bases outside the gene matches: 0. This CDR3 is built from 14 residues. Here the CDR3 DNA reads TGTGCCAGCAGCTTGGGGGACAGGGGCTACGAGCAGTACTTC. This sequence encodes CASSLGDRGYEQYF.

V gene TRBV15 combines with J gene TRBJ2-7; 8 nucleotides agree with TRBD2. The junction had 13 bases not matched to a gene; V was cut back by 0 bases and J by 3 bases. The CDR3 extends over 18 amino acids. Germline CDR1 and CDR2: LNHNV and YYDKDF (reference sequence). The DNA for the CDR3 is TGTGCCACCAGCAGAGATCGGGGTTTAACGGGAGGGATCTACGAGCAGTACTTC. This sequence encodes CATSRDRGLTGGIYEQYF. The whole variable domain, filled in from reference TRBV15 and TRBJ2-7, reads DAMVIQNPRYQVTQFGKPVTLSCSQTLNHNVMYWYQQKSSQAPKLLFHYYDKDFNNEADTPDNFQSRRPNTSFCFLDIRSPGLGDTAMYLCATSRDRGLTGGIYEQYFGPGTRLTVT.

Points on this clone: This CDR3 is also generated by other DNA sequences in the sample. The chain is built from TRBV19 and TRBJ1-5; no clear D gene. Germline CDR1 LNHDA, CDR2 SQIVND (reference sequence). The length of the CDR3 is 13 residues. Trimming pared 3 bases from V and 1 base from J, leaving 4 bases between. The CDR3 spells CASSIQSNQPQHF. The CDR3 DNA reads as TGTGCCAGTAGTATCCAGAGCAATCAGCCCCAGCATTTT. The full variable domain, its missing parts supplied by reference TRBV19 and TRBJ1-5, is DGGITQSPKYLFRKEGQNVTLSCEQNLNHDAMYWYRQDPGQGLRLIYYSQIVNDFQKGDIAEGYSVSREKKESFPLTVTSAQKNPTAFYLCASSIQSNQPQHFGDGTRLSIL.

The chain employs TRBV7-7 and TRBJ2-3; D unclear. V was cut by 1 base and J by 2 bases, with 7 bases left in between. Per germline, CDR1 SSHAT and CDR2 FNYEAQ (reference sequence). The CDR3 spans 14 residues. This CDR3 is CASSLGGHTDTQYF. The CDR3 region has the DNA TGTGCCAGCAGCTTAGGCGGTCACACAGATACGCAGTATTTT.

The V call is TRBV27, the J call TRBJ2-7, with TRBD1 matching 10 bases. The CDR3 has 15 amino acids. Looked up from germline, CDR1 is MNHEY and CDR2 is SMNVEV (reference sequence). V lost 5 bases and J lost 3; bases outside the gene matches: 7. CDR3 protein: CASSEGQGILYEQYF. As DNA, the CDR3 is TGTGCCAGCAGTGAGGGACAGGGGATCCTCTACGAGCAGTACTTC.

The V call is TRBV5-6, the J call TRBJ2-3; the match to TRBD2 covers 11 bases. Trimming at V came to 4 bases and at J to 4 bases, leaving 2 bases not matched to a gene. CDR3 size: 14 residues. CDR1 and CDR2 from the germline V gene are SGHDT and YYEEEE. CDR3 amino acids: CASSGLAGPDTQYF. As DNA, the CDR3 is TGTGCCAGCAGCGGACTAGCGGGCCCAGATACGCAGTATTTT.